This T cell receptor (beta chain) is from a study of PD-1 blockade in classical Hodgkin lymphoma (dated by TCRdb to 2020 to 2021). A note on the overall study: Nivolumab dosing was 3 mg/kg intravenously every 2 weeks, continuing until either disease progression or unacceptable toxicity. A peripheral blood immune signature of response to PD-1 blockade in classical Hodgkin lymphoma was defined using TCR beta sequencing and CyTOF. Overall results and qualifications from the work: Diversity was lower in patients who began nivolumab less than 1 year after ASCT, so these patients were left out of later analyses to avoid confounding by immune reconstitution. Only a single clinical trial cohort was studied, and what caused the repertoire differences, possibly disease activity or prior therapy, remained undefined. Baseline TCR diversity was reported to be lower in newly diagnosed patients than in healthy donors and to be lower still in relapsed/refractory patients. Among trial patients, those achieving complete response had baseline diversity similar to that of newly diagnosed patients, while diversity was significantly lower in partial responders and progressors. CD4+ but not CD8+ TCR diversity rose significantly by C4D1 (p=0.0027 vs p=0.16), most apparent in complete responders (p=0.02).

There are many counts of this clone. This clone's antigen is unknown. Base qualities were left out, and no much larger clone turns up one base away. Reading from cysteine to phenylalanine, the CDR3 counts 13 amino acids. The kept DNA is CDR3 alone, 39 bases in frame from the first base. According to the germline V gene (reference sequence), CDR1 reads SEHNR and CDR2 reads FQNEAQ. Relative to germline, V is 1 base shorter and J is 2 bases shorter, with 5 bases between their ends. Genomic DNA was isolated using the Qiagen DNeasy kit from unsorted PBMCs as well as from negatively selected CD4+ and CD8+ fractions. TCR beta CDR3 regions were amplified by immunoSEQ multiplex PCR using primers annealing to V and J segments. A synthetic immune receptor repertoire was used to minimize amplification bias, and any residual bias was removed computationally once sequencing was done. Per the authors' processing: Custom Python scripts were used to quantify repertoire diversity as the Shannon entropy index. Unsorted, CD4+ and CD8+ repertoires were analyzed separately, except for combined analyses in which CD4+ and CD8+ sequences were merged in silico. Clonal expansion was defined as at least a 2-fold frequency increase after treatment relative to C1D1, with a pseudocount of 0.5 for undetected baseline clones. Singleton clones were defined as clones with 0 or 1 copy at C1D1, and non-singleton clones were defined as clones with 2 or more copies. Clones expanded in unsorted samples were labelled as CD4+, CD8+ or unknown by matching protein sequences in sorted samples from the same patient. Wilcoxon tests were applied to paired samples to test diversity changes from C1D1 to C4D1. The table was pulled from immuneACCESS by TCRdb, which kept in-frame rearrangements only. Such tables lose some clones; where checked, under half of the loss comes from unresolved V genes, and the rest has no known cause. V, J and clone size reflect that table, while D and trimming were determined from the DNA. The sample yields 65,000 to 95,000 clones; 89% were counted once. The ten top clones hold 20% to 25% of the sample.

The sample's time point label, decoded: cycle 1 day 1 (C1D1), immediately before nivolumab initiation. Every trial patient had relapsed following autologous stem cell transplantation, and prior brentuximab vedotin exposure was what differed among cohorts A, B and C. The trial cohort was composed of 56 patients with relapsed/refractory classical Hodgkin lymphoma, for whom complete response, partial response or progressive disease was recorded as best overall response. Single-agent nivolumab was administered to trial patients in the multi-cohort phase II CheckMate 205 trial. An independent review committee assessed best overall response using the 2007 International Working Group response criteria. Trial PBMCs were collected immediately before nivolumab initiation (C1D1) and during therapy at cycle 2 day 1 and cycle 4 day 1. After peripheral blood was drawn into 8 mL Vacutainer Cell Preparation Tubes, PBMCs were isolated by centrifugation and then cryopreserved.

The chain was built from TRBV7-9 and TRBJ1-1, with no D gene named confidently. The origin of this receptor is a human donor with classical Hodgkin lymphoma. Sequences were derived from peripheral blood mononuclear cells (PBMCs), sampled at baseline. The sequenced DNA is TGTGCCAGCAGCTTAGAGGGTAACACTGAAGCTTTCTTT. Its protein product is CASSLEGNTEAFF.